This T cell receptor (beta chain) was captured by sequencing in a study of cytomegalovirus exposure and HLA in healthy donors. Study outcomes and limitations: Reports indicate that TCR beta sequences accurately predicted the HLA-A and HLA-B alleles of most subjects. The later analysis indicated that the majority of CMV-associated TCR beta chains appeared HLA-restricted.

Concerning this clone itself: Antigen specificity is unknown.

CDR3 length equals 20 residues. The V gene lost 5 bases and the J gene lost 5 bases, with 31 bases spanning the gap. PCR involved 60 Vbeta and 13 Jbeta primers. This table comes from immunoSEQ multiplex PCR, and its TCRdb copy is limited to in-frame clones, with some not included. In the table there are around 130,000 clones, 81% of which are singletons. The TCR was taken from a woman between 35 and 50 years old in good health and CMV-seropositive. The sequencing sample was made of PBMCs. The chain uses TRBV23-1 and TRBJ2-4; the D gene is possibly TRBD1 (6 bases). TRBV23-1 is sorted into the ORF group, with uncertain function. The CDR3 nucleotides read TGCGCCAGCAGTAAAATCGCAGGGGCCCCCGAGTTTTCGGCTCAAAACATTCAGTACTTC. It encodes CASSKIAGAPEFSAQNIQYF.